The rows below give T cell receptor beta chains drawn from one sample of a study of memory CD4+ T cells and cytomegalovirus serostatus. TCRdb's table, derived via immunoSEQ multiplex PCR, lists solely in-frame clones and lacks some. The profile shows roughly 76,000 clones, around 80% of them singletons. Material: memory CD4+ T cells from blood. These receptors all stem from an adult in good health and CMV-seropositive. Both conserved end residues are part of each CDR3. D genes are given only for firm matches. Size is stated for part of the rows, as once, few or many counts, or as a class when the clone is expanded.

j_gene,d_gene,abundance,v_gene,CDR3aa,CDR3nt
TRBJ1-6,TRBD1,-,TRBV27,CASSAGTGSSYNSPLHF,TGTGCCAGCAGTGCGGGGACAGGGAGCTCCTATAATTCACCCCTCCACTTT
TRBJ2-3,TRBD1,-,TRBV10-1,CANRQGASTDTQYF,TGCGCCAACCGACAGGGGGCTAGCACAGATACGCAGTATTTT
TRBJ1-4,-,-,TRBV19,CASSPPGINEKLFF,TGTGCCAGTAGTCCCCCCGGCATAAATGAAAAACTGTTTTTT
TRBJ2-1,TRBD2,-,TRBV10-3,CASGTSGRSEQFF,TGTGCCAGCGGGACTAGCGGGAGAAGTGAGCAGTTCTTC
TRBJ1-1,-,-,TRBV5-1,CASSPFLGSTEAFF,TGCGCCAGCAGCCCGTTTTTGGGGAGCACTGAAGCTTTCTTT
TRBJ1-1,-,-,TRBV13,CASSLMTVNTEAFF,TGTGCCAGCAGCTTAATGACGGTGAACACTGAAGCTTTCTTT
TRBJ1-2,TRBD1,few,TRBV9,CASSPGWDRDGYTF,TGTGCCAGCAGCCCTGGGTGGGACAGGGACGGCTACACCTTC
TRBJ2-1,-,-,TRBV11-3,CASSPTRKEQFF,TGTGCCAGCAGCCCCACCCGAAAAGAGCAGTTCTTC
TRBJ1-5,-,-,TRBV6-1,CASSEVGRDQPQHF,TGTGCCAGCAGTGAAGTAGGCCGCGATCAGCCCCAGCATTTT
TRBJ1-3,-,-,TRBV7-9,CASSSISFSGNTIYF,TGTGCCAGCAGCTCTATCTCATTCTCAGGAAACACCATATATTTT
TRBJ1-2,-,-,TRBV19,CASSQTGANYGYTF,TGTGCCAGTAGCCAGACGGGAGCTAACTATGGCTACACCTTC
TRBJ2-1,-,-,TRBV29-1,CSGAIQTYNEQFF,TGCAGCGGGGCTATACAGACCTACAATGAGCAGTTCTTC
TRBJ2-5,TRBD2,-,TRBV18,CASSPTLAGGIQETQYF,TGTGCCAGCTCACCTACCCTAGCGGGGGGCATCCAAGAGACCCAGTACTTC
TRBJ2-2,-,-,TRBV5-5,CASSWVGSNTGELFF,TGTGCCAGCAGCTGGGTAGGGTCGAACACCGGGGAGCTGTTTTTT
TRBJ2-1,TRBD2,-,TRBV5-1,CASSLETSGSGEQFF,TGCGCCAGCAGCTTAGAAACTAGCGGGAGCGGGGAGCAGTTCTTC
TRBJ2-2,TRBD2,-,TRBV30,CAWSRLAGDTTGELFF,TGTGCCTGGAGTAGACTAGCGGGAGATACCACCGGGGAGCTGTTTTTT
TRBJ1-5,TRBD1,-,TRBV18,CASSPTGTGGNQPQHF,TGTGCCAGCTCACCCACCGGGACAGGGGGCAATCAGCCCCAGCATTTT
TRBJ2-1,-,-,TRBV27,CASSSTSSSYNEQFF,TGTGCCAGCAGTTCGACAAGTTCTAGCTACAATGAGCAGTTCTTC
TRBJ1-2,-,-,TRBV5-6,CASSLARGRGYTF,TGTGCCAGCAGCTTGGCCAGGGGCCGGGGCTACACCTTC
TRBJ2-1,-,-,TRBV10-1,CASSEPYLNEQFF,TGCGCCAGCAGTGAACCGTACCTCAATGAGCAGTTCTTC
TRBJ2-3,-,few,TRBV2,CASSVSTDTQYF,TGTGCCAGCAGTGTGAGCACAGATACGCAGTATTTT
TRBJ2-3,-,-,TRBV11-3,CASSLDSTLDADTQYF,TGTGCCAGCAGCTTAGATTCTACGCTAGATGCAGATACGCAGTATTTT
TRBJ1-1,-,medium-sized,TRBV6-5,CASSYSGDTRAFF,TGTGCCAGCAGTTACTCTGGGGACACGCGTGCTTTCTTT
TRBJ1-5,-,-,TRBV6-1,CASRAMWGGNQPQHF,TGTGCCAGCAGAGCTATGTGGGGCGGCAATCAGCCCCAGCATTTT
TRBJ2-7,-,once,TRBV29-1,CSVQKFGGPNYEQYF,TGCAGCGTTCAAAAATTTGGGGGGCCAAACTACGAGCAGTACTTC
TRBJ1-2,-,-,TRBV4-3,CASSQMLLESMYTF,TGCGCCAGCAGCCAGATGTTATTGGAGTCTATGTACACCTTC
TRBJ2-7,-,-,TRBV10-3,CAISRDGYEQYF,TGTGCCATCAGCCGGGACGGCTACGAGCAGTACTTC
TRBJ2-7,-,once,TRBV6-1,CASKSSLYEQYF,TGTGCCAGCAAATCATCCCTATACGAGCAGTACTTC
TRBJ1-5,-,-,TRBV19,CASSIDENQPQHF,TGTGCCAGTAGTATAGACGAAAATCAGCCCCAGCATTTT
TRBJ2-2,-,-,TRBV2,CASSLLDGANTGELFF,TGTGCCAGCAGCCTACTGGACGGCGCGAACACCGGGGAGCTGTTTTTT
TRBJ1-5,-,-,TRBV10-3,CAISVQGSGQPQHF,TGTGCCATCAGTGTTCAGGGGTCGGGTCAGCCCCAGCATTTT
TRBJ2-3,TRBD2,-,TRBV7-2,CASSLAEAGAGADTQYF,TGTGCCAGCAGCTTAGCGGAAGCGGGAGCGGGTGCAGATACGCAGTATTTT
TRBJ2-7,TRBD1,-,TRBV7-2,CASSQDRYYEQYF,TGTGCCAGCAGCCAGGACAGGTACTACGAGCAGTACTTC
TRBJ1-6,-,-,TRBV6-6,CASSYEISSYNSPLHF,TGTGCCAGCAGTTACGAGATTAGCTCCTATAATTCACCCCTCCACTTT
TRBJ2-2,-,-,TRBV10-2,CAGSPIRGRNTGELFF,TGCGCCGGATCCCCAATCCGGGGGCGCAACACCGGGGAGCTGTTTTTT
TRBJ2-5,TRBD2,-,TRBV5-1,CASSPARTSGSWETQYF,TGCGCCAGCAGCCCCGCTCGGACTAGCGGGAGTTGGGAGACCCAGTACTTC
TRBJ2-1,TRBD1,-,TRBV11-2,CASSLGGGPGGSEQFF,TGTGCCAGCAGCTTAGGCGGCGGACCAGGGGGTTCTGAGCAGTTCTTC
TRBJ1-5,-,-,TRBV5-6,CASSFTGGNQPQHF,TGTGCCAGCAGCTTCACCGGGGGCAACCAGCCCCAGCATTTT
TRBJ1-3,-,-,TRBV7-2,CASSASISGNTIYF,TGTGCCAGCAGCGCCTCCATCTCTGGAAACACCATATATTTT
TRBJ2-3,-,-,TRBV7-9,CASSFDPAVANTQYF,TGTGCCAGCAGCTTTGACCCGGCGGTCGCCAATACGCAGTATTTT
TRBJ1-1,-,-,TRBV2,CASAGGMNTEAFF,TGTGCCAGCGCCGGGGGAATGAACACTGAAGCTTTCTTT
TRBJ2-3,-,-,TRBV10-1,CASSGERKLPDTQYF,TGCGCCAGCAGTGGGGAACGCAAACTACCAGATACGCAGTATTTT
TRBJ2-3,-,-,TRBV4-3,CASSRRGGDSSTDTQYF,TGCGCCAGCAGCCGTAGGGGCGGCGACTCTAGCACAGATACGCAGTATTTT
TRBJ1-2,-,-,TRBV28,CASSFLGVLNGYTF,TGTGCCAGCAGTTTTTTGGGCGTACTCAATGGCTACACCTTC
TRBJ2-3,-,-,TRBV5-6,CASSPDTDTDTQYF,TGTGCCAGCAGCCCGGACACGGACACAGATACGCAGTATTTT
TRBJ2-2,-,-,TRBV7-9,CASSLRSSGNTGELFF,TGTGCCAGCAGCTTACGGAGTAGCGGGAACACCGGGGAGCTGTTTTTT
TRBJ1-1,-,-,TRBV2,CASSWVYTEAFF,TGTGCCAGCTCATGGGTGTACACTGAAGCTTTCTTT
TRBJ1-5,-,-,TRBV7-2,CASSIRGNQPQHF,TGTGCCAGCAGCATCAGGGGTAATCAGCCCCAGCATTTT
TRBJ1-1,-,-,TRBV27,CASEPNNGNTEAFF,TGTGCCAGCGAGCCTAACAACGGGAACACTGAAGCTTTCTTT
TRBJ2-2,-,-,TRBV4-3,CASSQGFGGTGELFF,TGCGCCAGCAGCCAAGGGTTCGGGGGCACCGGGGAGCTGTTTTTT
TRBJ1-3,-,-,TRBV18,CASSPVLGNTIYF,TGTGCCAGCTCACCGGTGCTTGGAAACACCATATATTTT
TRBJ2-1,-,few,TRBV2,CASRADGNEQFF,TGTGCCAGCAGGGCTGACGGAAATGAGCAGTTCTTC
TRBJ2-1,TRBD2,once,TRBV6-6,CASERTSVENEQFF,TGTGCCAGCGAGCGGACTAGCGTAGAGAATGAGCAGTTCTTC
TRBJ1-5,-,few,TRBV6-6,CASSPSSGQPQHF,TGTGCCAGCAGCCCCTCCTCCGGTCAGCCCCAGCATTTT
TRBJ2-5,-,-,TRBV9,CASSVGMGSETQYF,TGTGCCAGCAGCGTAGGGATGGGATCGGAGACCCAGTACTTC